Presented here are 24 T cell receptor beta chains from one specimen sequenced in a study of PD-L1 blockade in urothelial cancer (dated by TCRdb to 2017 to 2019). According to the study, the label for this sample's time point signals: pretreatment peripheral blood. The library was built by means of the immunoSEQ multiplex PCR assay. TCRdb retrieved this table from immuneACCESS and kept in-frame rearrangements only. Not all clones are present; in checked studies, unresolved V genes account for under half, and no reason is known for the remainder. The sample table shows 90,000 or so clones, and approximately 88% are seen once. Together, the top ten hold 0.97% of the sample. Sequences were derived from PBMCs, sampled around atezolizumab (anti-PD-L1) treatment. These receptors came from an elderly woman with urothelial cancer.

The V gene is TRBV30, the J gene TRBJ1-2; D unresolved. V lost 2 bases and J lost 4, with 14 bases in between. The CDR3 runs 14 residues. Germline values: CDR1 GTSNPN, CDR2 SVGIG (reference sequence). CDR3 region: CAWSLTRGGYGYTF. The CDR3 region has the DNA TGTGCCTGGAGTTTGACCCGGGGTGGCTATGGCTACACCTTC. Full variable domain (outside the CDR3, taken from reference TRBV30 and TRBJ1-2): SQTIHQWPATLVQPVGSPLSLECTVEGTSNPNLYWYRQAAGRGLQLLFYSVGIGQISSEVPQNLSASRPQDRQFILSSKKLLLSDSGFYLCAWSLTRGGYGYTFGSGTRLTVV.

This chain joins TRBV28 and TRBJ2-3; no clear D gene. V was cut by 2 bases and J by 2 bases, with 14 bases left in between. Per the germline V gene, CDR1 is MDHEN and CDR2 is SYDVKM. This CDR3 is built from 16 residues. The CDR3 region is CASSLGVSTYTDTQYF. The CDR3 DNA reads as TGTGCCAGCAGTTTAGGCGTCTCGACTTACACAGATACGCAGTATTTT.

The V and J genes are TRBV28 and TRBJ1-2, with D perhaps TRBD1 (5 bases). The ends were cut back, 2 bases at V and 8 bases at J, with 12 bases in the middle. The germline V gene has CDR1 MDHEN and CDR2 SYDVKM. This CDR3 comprises 13 residues. Written as DNA, the CDR3 is TGTGCCAGCAGTTTAGCGGGGGTTGAAGGCTACACCTTC. It is translated as CASSLAGVEGYTF.

The V and J genes are TRBV9 and TRBJ2-2, with D unclear. The CDR3 has 14 residues. Trimming took 2 bases from V and 5 from J, leaving 10 bases between them. Per germline, CDR1 SGDLS and CDR2 YYNGEE. The CDR3 coding sequence is TGTGCCAGCAGCGTCAGTTCGTTGACCGGGGAGCTGTTTTTT. Residues: CASSVSSLTGELFF.

The V call is TRBV5-1, the J call TRBJ2-2; 8 bases agree with TRBD2. Germline CDR1 SGHRS, CDR2 YFSETQ. The CDR3 loop spans 14 amino acids. J gave up 7 bases and V 2 bases, and 4 bases lay outside the gene matches. The CDR3: CASSFALADGELFF. The CDR3 region has the DNA TGCGCCAGCAGCTTCGCACTAGCGGACGGGGAGCTGTTTTTT.

This chain connects TRBV18 to TRBJ1-1; tentative D call: TRBD1 (5 bases). This CDR3 is built from 12 residues. V was pared by 3 bases and J by 5 bases, with 7 bases between. Looked up from germline, CDR1 is KGHSH and CDR2 is LQKENI. The CDR3 sequence: CASSPQGTEAFF. The CDR3 bases are TGTGCCAGCTCACCGCAGGGAACTGAAGCTTTCTTT.

The V call is TRBV30, the J call TRBJ1-2; D perhaps matches TRBD1 (6 bases). The CDR3 contains 13 residues. Germline CDR1 and CDR2: GTSNPN and SVGIG (reference sequence). Trimming shortened V by 2 bases and J by 0 bases, and 7 bases separated the two germline ends. CDR3 in amino acids: CAWSRDTNYGYTF. The DNA for the CDR3 is TGTGCCTGGAGTAGGGACACTAACTATGGCTACACCTTC.

This chain joins TRBV9 and TRBJ2-7; 8 bases match TRBD1. CDR1 SGDLS and CDR2 YYNGEE come from the germline V gene. CDR3 length: 15 amino acids. Losses at the gene ends were 6 bases for V and 6 bases for J; bases not matched to a gene: 14. DNA of the CDR3: TGTGCCAGCACCGAAGATGCAGGGGGCAGGGGCGAGCAGTACTTC. This codes for CASTEDAGGRGEQYF.

The table lists this clone with a few counts. CDR3 coding DNA: TGTGCCAGCAGCCCGCGGACTAGCGGGGCGGTCCGGGGTGAGCAGTTCTTC. Amino acid sequence: CASSPRTSGAVRGEQFF. The rearrangement links TRBV5-6 to TRBJ2-1; 12 nucleotides align to TRBD2. J was trimmed by 9 bases and V by 4 bases; bases with no gene match: 14. From germline, CDR1 is SGHDT and CDR2 YYEEEE. The CDR3 totals 17 residues.

This chain connects TRBV7-2 to TRBJ2-5; D may be TRBD1 (6 bases). CDR3 length: 15 residues. Germline CDR1 SGHTA, CDR2 FQGNSA. V was cut by 3 bases and J by 4 bases, with 15 bases left in between. The CDR3 nucleotides are TGTGCCAGCAGCTTGTACAGGGTCTCAAGAGAGACCCAGTACTTC. Its protein product is CASSLYRVSRETQYF.

In DNA, the CDR3 is TGTGCCAGCGAACTAGCGGAGAACACCGGGGAGCTGTTTTTT. Translated, it gives CASELAENTGELFF. This chain connects TRBV4-2 to TRBJ2-2; 8 bases are shared with TRBD2. Trimming removed 8 bases from V and 1 base from J; junction bases left unmatched: 3. The CDR3 is made up of 14 amino acids. Germline assignment: CDR1 LGHNA and CDR2 YNFKEQ.

The chain has TRBV30 and TRBJ2-7; TRBD2 aligns across 8 bases. This CDR3 region has 17 residues. Germline loops: CDR1 GTSNPN, CDR2 SVGIG (reference sequence). The junction had 15 bases not matched to a gene; V was cut back by 3 bases and J by 2 bases. CDR3 sequence reads: CAWRSRDGAGDPYEQYF. The CDR3 DNA sequence: TGTGCCTGGAGGAGTAGGGATGGAGCGGGAGACCCCTACGAGCAGTACTTC.

This clone has only one observation. The chain uses TRBV7-3 and TRBJ2-6; 11 nucleotides align to TRBD1. There are 18 residues in the CDR3. V shed 6 bases, J shed 0 bases, and the junction held 7 bases outside the gene matches. Germline V gene data show CDR1 as SGHTA and CDR2 as FQGTGA. The CDR3 loop is CASSASGTGGSGANVLTF. The DNA for the CDR3 is TGTGCCAGCAGTGCATCCGGGACAGGGGGCTCTGGGGCCAACGTCCTGACTTTC.

This clone has a handful of counts. The rearrangement uses TRBV25-1 and TRBJ1-4; a weak D match, TRBD1 (5 bases). The CDR3 is 16 amino acids. Germline-derived CDR1 and CDR2 are MGHDK and SYGVNS. Between the trimmed V and J ends, which lost 3 bases and 0 bases, there was a span of 11 bases. The CDR3 DNA sequence: TGTGCCAGCAGTGATCCCGGGGGGGCAACTAATGAAAAACTGTTTTTT. Translated, it gives CASSDPGGATNEKLFF.

The chain employs TRBV11-2 and TRBJ2-1; 10 bases map to TRBD2. Germline V lookup: CDR1 SGHAT, CDR2 FQNNGV. The CDR3 spans 14 residues. V gave up 8 bases and J gave up 3 bases; unmatched junction bases: 4. In DNA form, the CDR3 reads TGTGCCAGCGGGCTAGCGGGGGTCTACAATGAGCAGTTCTTC. Protein: CASGLAGVYNEQFF.

The chain has TRBV7-2 and TRBJ2-1; TRBD2 agrees at 14 bases. Germline loops: CDR1 SGHTA, CDR2 FQGNSA. V lost 4 bases, J lost 8 bases, and 10 bases stayed unmatched. This CDR3 has 17 residues. The CDR3 DNA reads as TGTGCCAGCAGCTCCCCGGGACTAGCGGGAGTTTACGATGAGCAGTTCTTC. The encoded protein is CASSSPGLAGVYDEQFF.

CDR3 sequence: CASSLDLLNTGELFF. The CDR3 coding sequence is TGTGCCAGCAGCTTGGATCTATTGAACACCGGGGAGCTGTTTTTT. The J gene is TRBJ2-2, the V gene TRBV5-4; D call uncertain. V lost 0 bases, J lost 1 base, and 7 bases lay in between. The germline gives CDR1 SGHNT, CDR2 YYREEE (reference sequence). This CDR3 is 15 amino acids long.

This sequence joins TRBV4-2 and TRBJ2-1; 9 bases agree with TRBD2. Germline trimming cut 0 bases from V and 13 bases from J; bases unmatched to any gene: 16. The CDR3 sequence is 17 residues long. The germline V gene has CDR1 LGHNA and CDR2 YNFKEQ. The CDR3 loop reads CASSQDASGTPPIDQFF. CDR3 nucleotides: TGTGCCAGCAGCCAAGACGCTAGCGGGACCCCCCCCATCGACCAGTTCTTC.

The chain has TRBV7-9 and TRBJ1-1, with 10 bases fitting TRBD1. Germline V gene sequence: CDR1 SEHNR, CDR2 FQNEAQ (reference sequence). With V trimmed by 2 bases and J by 8 bases, 8 bases remained unmatched. This CDR3 has 15 amino acids. The CDR3 DNA reads TGTGCCAGCAGCTTATCTACCGGGACAGGGGAGGAAGCTTTCTTT. It yields the protein CASSLSTGTGEEAFF.

This chain connects TRBV9 to TRBJ1-1; D perhaps matches TRBD1 (6 bases). The germline gives CDR1 SGDLS, CDR2 YYNGEE. The V end was cut by 4 bases, the J end by 5 bases, with 12 bases between. The CDR3 sequence is 13 residues long. The CDR3 loop reads CASSPRGYTEAFF. As DNA, the CDR3 is TGTGCCAGCAGCCCGAGGGGGTATACTGAAGCTTTCTTT.

Only one count was recorded for this clone. This sequence joins TRBV28 and TRBJ2-5, with 7 nucleotides matching TRBD1. Trimming at V came to 5 bases and at J to 2 bases, leaving 5 bases not matched to a gene. This CDR3 spans 14 amino acids. Per the germline V gene, CDR1 is MDHEN and CDR2 is SYDVKM. This chain's CDR3 is CASSLWTGQETQYF. As DNA, the CDR3 is TGTGCCAGCAGTCTCTGGACAGGACAAGAGACCCAGTACTTC.

The chain links TRBV20-1 to TRBJ2-1, with D unclear. The CDR3 totals 11 residues. Looked up from germline, CDR1 is DFQATT and CDR2 is SNEGSKA (reference sequence). Deletions cut 0 bases from V and 9 bases from J, with 6 bases between. The CDR3 region has the DNA TGCAGTGCTAGAGATCTCAGTGAGCAGTTCTTC. Translated: CSARDLSEQFF.

The rearrangement uses TRBV18 and TRBJ1-3; 10 bases fit TRBD1. J lost 0 bases, V lost 4 bases, and 12 bases had no gene match. CDR1 and CDR2 from the germline V gene are KGHSH and LQKENI. The CDR3 is 19 residues long. The CDR3 reads CASSQLFPRDRGSGNTIYF. CDR3 sequence (DNA): TGTGCCAGCTCACAATTATTCCCCCGGGACAGGGGCTCTGGAAACACCATATATTTT.

This CDR3 is CAWSPIGQGMGYEQYF. CDR3 nucleotides: TGTGCCTGGAGCCCAATCGGACAGGGGATGGGATACGAGCAGTACTTC. The chain employs TRBV30 and TRBJ2-7; 9 bases line up with TRBD1. The V segment lost 3 bases and the J segment 4 bases; nucleotides outside the gene matches: 13. CDR1 GTSNPN and CDR2 SVGIG come from the germline V gene (reference sequence). The CDR3 loop spans 16 amino acids.